A selection of T cell receptor beta chains follows, all from one sample in a study of T cell responses to AZD1222 COVID-19 vaccine. The table came from immunoSEQ multiplex PCR; TCRdb's copy has only in-frame clones and leaves some out. Among 95,000 to 150,000 clones listed, roughly nine tenths were seen once. Sequencing was performed on peripheral blood, taken on day 0 of AZD1222 vaccination. All receptors derive from an adult in good health. The CDR3 runs from the conserved cysteine through the conserved F or W. A D gene is named only where the DNA matches it firmly. Where a row states a size, it is once, few, many or the class of an expanded clone; other rows omit it.

V gene	clone size	J gene	D gene	CDR3 DNA	CDR3 protein
TRBV6-5	NA	TRBJ1-4	NA	TGTGCCAGCAGTTACTTGGCGGGGGGGAGTGAAAAACTGTTTTTT	CASSYLAGGSEKLFF
TRBV6-5	NA	TRBJ2-2	TRBD1	TGTGCCAGCAGTTCTATTCCGGGACAGGGGGCCGGGGAGCTGTTTTTT	CASSSIPGQGAGELFF
TRBV30	NA	TRBJ1-4	NA	TGTGCCTGGAGTGGCGGGGGACATCGGAATGAAAAACTGTTTTTT	CAWSGGGHRNEKLFF
TRBV7-9	NA	TRBJ2-1	TRBD2	TGTGCCAGCAGCACCAGGACTAGCGGATCCTACAATGAGCAGTTCTTC	CASSTRTSGSYNEQFF
TRBV19	NA	TRBJ1-6	NA	TGTGCCAGTAGTCAAGATGCTGGCTCACCCCTCCACTTT	CASSQDAGSPLHF
TRBV7-8	NA	TRBJ1-6	NA	TGTGCCAGCAGCTTAGTGGCACTAAATTCACCCCTCCACTTT	CASSLVALNSPLHF
TRBV3-1/TRBV3-2	NA	TRBJ2-5	NA	TGTGCCAGCAGCCAAGAAGGCCGGAGGGGGACCCAGTACTTC	CASSQEGRRGTQYF
TRBV10-3	once	TRBJ2-2	NA	TGTGCCATCAGTGTGTCTCGGGGAACTTACCCCACCGGGGAGCTGTTTTTT	CAISVSRGTYPTGELFF
TRBV7-9	NA	TRBJ1-4	NA	TGTGCCAGCAGCTCGGGACACCGTAATGAAAAACTGTTTTTT	CASSSGHRNEKLFF
TRBV12-3/TRBV12-4	NA	TRBJ1-2	NA	TGTGCCAGCAGCCCGCAAATAAGTGGCTACACCTTC	CASSPQISGYTF
TRBV10-3	NA	TRBJ1-5	NA	TGTGCCATCAGTGGGGGAGGGCTTCAGCCCCAGCATTTT	CAISGGGLQPQHF
TRBV2	NA	TRBJ1-6	NA	TGTGCCAGCAGCGCCGGGACACCATTTTCACCCCTCCACTTT	CASSAGTPFSPLHF
TRBV6-5	NA	TRBJ1-5	NA	TGTGCCAGCACCTCGGGGGGCGCGGTTCGTCAGCCCCAGCATTTT	CASTSGGAVRQPQHF
TRBV7-2	NA	TRBJ2-5	NA	TGTGCCAGCAGCTTAGCGGTGGGGCAAGAGACCCAGTACTTC	CASSLAVGQETQYF
TRBV19	NA	TRBJ2-3	NA	TGTGCCAGTAGTATAGGGTTAGGAAGCACAGATACGCAGTATTTT	CASSIGLGSTDTQYF
TRBV18	NA	TRBJ1-2	NA	TGTGCCAGCTCACCAGGCCGGGACTATGGCTACACCTTC	CASSPGRDYGYTF
TRBV7-2	NA	TRBJ2-5	NA	TGTGCCAGCAGCTCTCAATTTGGGGGGCATGAGACCCAGTACTTC	CASSSQFGGHETQYF
TRBV5-1	NA	TRBJ1-2	NA	TGCGCCAGCAGCTTGGCTGCAGGAACCTATGGCTACACCTTC	CASSLAAGTYGYTF
TRBV5-6	NA	TRBJ1-2	NA	TGTGCCAGCAGCTTGGATACCGGGGCTAACTATGGCTACACCTTC	CASSLDTGANYGYTF
TRBV5-1	few	TRBJ2-2	NA	TGCGCCAGCAGCCCCCGGCCAGAGAGACCCGGGGAGCTGTTTTTT	CASSPRPERPGELFF
TRBV4-3	NA	TRBJ1-2	NA	TGCGCCAGCAGCCAAGAAAACTATGGCTACACCTTC	CASSQENYGYTF
TRBV9	NA	TRBJ2-1	NA	TGTGCCAGCAGCGTGGGCGGCTATAGCTCCTACAATGAGCAGTTCTTC	CASSVGGYSSYNEQFF
TRBV24-1	once	TRBJ1-5	NA	TGTGCCACCAGTGATACCGGGAGTCGCAATCAGCCCCAGCATTTT	CATSDTGSRNQPQHF
TRBV7-9	NA	TRBJ1-2	TRBD1	TGTGCCAGCAGCTTCGGACAGGGGCCGGGGAGCTACACCTTC	CASSFGQGPGSYTF
TRBV27	NA	TRBJ1-1	NA	TGTGCCAGCTCAAAACAGGAAGTCGCTGAAGCTTTCTTT	CASSKQEVAEAFF
TRBV11-2	NA	TRBJ2-7	TRBD1	TGTGCCAGCAGCTACTCCGGGACAGGGGCCTACGAGCAGTACTTC	CASSYSGTGAYEQYF
TRBV18	NA	TRBJ1-1	NA	TGTGCCAGCTCCCCCAGCCGGTTCCCGGCTGAAGCTTTCTTT	CASSPSRFPAEAFF